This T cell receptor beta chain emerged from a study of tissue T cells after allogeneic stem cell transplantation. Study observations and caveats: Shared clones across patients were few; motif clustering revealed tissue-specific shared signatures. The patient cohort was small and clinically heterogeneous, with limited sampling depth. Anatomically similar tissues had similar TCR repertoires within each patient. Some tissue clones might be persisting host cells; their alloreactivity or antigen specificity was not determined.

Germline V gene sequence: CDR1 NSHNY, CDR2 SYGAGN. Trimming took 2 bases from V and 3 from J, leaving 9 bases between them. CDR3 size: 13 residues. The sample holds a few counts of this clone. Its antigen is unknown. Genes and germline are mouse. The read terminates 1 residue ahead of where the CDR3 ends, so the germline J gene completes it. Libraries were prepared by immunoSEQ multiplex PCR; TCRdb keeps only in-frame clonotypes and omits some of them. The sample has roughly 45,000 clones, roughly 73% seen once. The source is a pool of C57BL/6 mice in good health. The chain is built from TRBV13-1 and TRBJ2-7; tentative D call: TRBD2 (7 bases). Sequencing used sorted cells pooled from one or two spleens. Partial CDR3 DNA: TGTGCCAGCAGTGAAGGGGGGGGCTATGAACAGTAC. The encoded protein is CASSEGGGYEQY. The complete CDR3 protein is CASSEGGGYEQYF.